A single TCR beta chain is shown here with its context. The antigen is unknown. The CDR3 is made up of 15 amino acids. Unmatched junction bases numbered 10, after V lost 5 bases and J lost 4 bases. Germline V lookup: CDR1 LNHDA, CDR2 SQIVND (reference sequence). The data stem from a study of spatial heterogeneity in lung cancer. Study in general: Matched bulk RNA-seq yielded a T cell module score, and TCR transcript counts in tumor regions correlated strongly with that score. Study outcomes and limitations: Quantities of ubiquitous and regional expanded TCRs paralleled ubiquitous and regional nonsynonymous mutations, respectively. Tumoral mutation counts were tracked by counts of expanded intratumoral alpha and beta TCRs.

TCR cDNA molecules were tagged individually, and each one carried a unique molecular identifier. In TCRdb, the 5' RACE reads were re-called with MiXCR into one record per CDR3 protein. The profile shows more than 3,500 distinct CDR3 sequences, about 32% of them singletons. Sample time point: sample taken at primary tumor resection. Researchers sequenced whole RNA taken from tumor, nontumor lung or frozen PBMC without sorting. The chain carries TRBV19 and TRBJ2-5, with TRBD2 matching over 7 bases. The sequence was collected from a male donor with early-stage non-small cell lung cancer. The source was lung tumor tissue, collected at surgery. The CDR3, as DNA: TGTGCCAGTAGTCCTGGACTAGTCCCCGGAGAGACCCAGTACTTC. This sequence encodes CASSPGLVPGETQYF.